The sequence of this T cell receptor beta chain was determined in a study of blood T cell repertoires in COVID-19. The data were produced by immunoSEQ multiplex PCR, yet TCRdb's version contains in-frame clones alone and is incomplete. The sample holds approximately 130,000 clones, roughly 84% seen once. Germline V CDR1 and CDR2: GTSNPN, SVGIG (reference sequence). The V end was cut by 2 bases, the J end by 5 bases, with 16 bases between. This CDR3 region has 15 residues. The specimen sequenced was peripheral blood. This receptor was taken from a man in his fifties or sixties with acute or convalescent COVID-19. The chain is built from TRBV30 and TRBJ1-5, with D tentatively TRBD1 (6 bases). The CDR3 nucleotides read TGTGCCTGGAGTATGGGTGGTCAGGGGTATCAGCCCCAGCATTTT. Translation: CAWSMGGQGYQPQHF.